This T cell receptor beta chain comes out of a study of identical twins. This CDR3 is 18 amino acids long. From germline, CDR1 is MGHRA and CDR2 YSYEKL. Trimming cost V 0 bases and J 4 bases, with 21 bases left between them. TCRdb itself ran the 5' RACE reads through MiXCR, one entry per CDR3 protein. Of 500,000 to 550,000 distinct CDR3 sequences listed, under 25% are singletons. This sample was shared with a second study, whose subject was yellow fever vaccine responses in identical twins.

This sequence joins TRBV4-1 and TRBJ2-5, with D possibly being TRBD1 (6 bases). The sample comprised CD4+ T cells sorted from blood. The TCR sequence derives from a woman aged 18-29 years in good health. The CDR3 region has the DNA TGCGCCAGCAGCCAAGAGAGGGGGTTTGGATCTGATATAGAGACCCAGTACTTC. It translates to CASSQERGFGSDIETQYF.